The 5 T cell receptor beta chains reported below all come from one sample, sequenced in a study of PD-1 blockade in classical Hodgkin lymphoma. Some clones are missing from TCRdb's copy, which holds only in-frame ones; the method was immunoSEQ multiplex PCR. Of tens of thousands of clones listed, 60% to 85% are singletons. Each patient relapsed following autologous stem cell transplantation, and prior brentuximab vedotin exposure differed. Here the sequenced sample was peripheral blood mononuclear cells (PBMCs), taken before the second cycle of nivolumab. The receptors derive from a human donor with classical Hodgkin lymphoma.

V gene TRBV11-2 combines with J gene TRBJ1-2; weak D call: TRBD1 (6 bases). V shed 6 bases and J shed 3 bases, with 14 bases lying between them. The CDR3 is made up of 14 amino acids. The germline gives CDR1 SGHAT, CDR2 FQNNGV. The CDR3 loop reads CASSHRVGDYGYTF. CDR3 in DNA: TGTGCCAGCAGTCACAGGGTGGGAGACTATGGCTACACCTTC.

This chain connects TRBV7-9 to TRBJ2-7; D might be TRBD1 (5 bases). The CDR3 is 14 amino acids. V lost 4 bases and J lost 2, with 12 bases in between. Germline CDR1 reads SEHNR; CDR2 reads FQNEAQ (reference sequence). The CDR3 is CASSSDWTPYEQYF. CDR3 nucleotides: TGTGCCAGCAGCTCCGACTGGACACCCTACGAGCAGTACTTC.

In this sample, this clone turned up a few times. The V and J genes are TRBV5-6 and TRBJ1-1; 10 bases align to TRBD1. This CDR3 has 16 residues. Germline CDR1 SGHDT, CDR2 YYEEEE. Trimming took 4 bases from V and 4 from J; bases not matched to a gene: 10. The CDR3 is CASSLLWDRGPTEAFF. In nucleotides, the CDR3 is TGTGCCAGCAGCCTTCTCTGGGACAGGGGTCCCACTGAAGCTTTCTTT.

The chain employs TRBV19 and TRBJ2-2; 9 bases fit TRBD2. J lost 6 bases, V lost 11 bases, and 16 bases had no gene match. From germline, CDR1 is LNHDA and CDR2 SQIVND (reference sequence). The CDR3 is 16 residues long. CDR3 nucleotide sequence: TGTGCCCGCGCCCATGCGGGGGGGGTAAGGGCCGGGGAGCTGTTTTTT. Translation: CARAHAGGVRAGELFF.

This sequence joins TRBV5-1 and TRBJ2-2; D not resolved. V lost 2 bases and J lost 3, with 11 bases in between. The germline V gene encodes CDR1 SGHRS and CDR2 YFSETQ. This CDR3 region has 15 residues. CDR3 loop: CASSFAIGDTGELFF. The CDR3 DNA is TGCGCCAGCAGCTTCGCCATTGGGGACACCGGGGAGCTGTTTTTT.